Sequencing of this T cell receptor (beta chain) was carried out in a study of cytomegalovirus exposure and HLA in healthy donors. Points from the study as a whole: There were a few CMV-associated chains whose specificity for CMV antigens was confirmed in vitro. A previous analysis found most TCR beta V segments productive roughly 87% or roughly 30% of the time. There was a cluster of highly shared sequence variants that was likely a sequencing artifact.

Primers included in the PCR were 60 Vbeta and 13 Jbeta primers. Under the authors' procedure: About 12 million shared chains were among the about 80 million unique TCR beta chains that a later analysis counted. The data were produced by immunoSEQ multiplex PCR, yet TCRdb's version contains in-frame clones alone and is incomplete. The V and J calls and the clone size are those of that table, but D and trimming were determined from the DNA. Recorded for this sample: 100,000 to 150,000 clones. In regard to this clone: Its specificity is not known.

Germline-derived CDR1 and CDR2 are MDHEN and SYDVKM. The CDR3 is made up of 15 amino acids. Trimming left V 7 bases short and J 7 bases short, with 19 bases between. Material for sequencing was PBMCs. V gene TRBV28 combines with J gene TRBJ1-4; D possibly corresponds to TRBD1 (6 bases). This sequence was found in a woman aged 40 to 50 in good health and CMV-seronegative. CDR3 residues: CASTIPSGGREKLFF. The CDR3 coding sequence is TGTGCCAGCACCATCCCCAGCGGGGGCCGTGAAAAACTGTTTTTT.